The present entry profiles one TCR beta chain with its context. No antigen is known for it. The time point is: blood 4 weeks post-SBRT, at nephrectomy. The sample's treatment: 15 Gy SBRT to primary tumor, nephrectomy 4 weeks later. These data belong to a study of radiation and T cells in renal cell carcinoma. The CDR3 has 15 amino acids. V lost 5 bases, J lost 2 bases, and 5 bases stayed unmatched. CDR1 PRHDT and CDR2 FYEKMQ come from the germline V gene (reference sequence). Study-level findings and limits: From baseline, blood top tumor clonotypes peaked at 2 weeks post-radiation.

Data came from immunoSEQ multiplex PCR; TCRdb stores just in-frame clones and leaves some out. This repertoire shows just under 150,000 clones, 86% found once; its top ten account for 15% to 20%. V and J are TRBV13 and TRBJ2-1; 8 bases align to TRBD1. The sample consisted of blood, taken from a patient whose treatment included radiotherapy and nephrectomy. The source is a woman between 45 and 60 years old with renal cell carcinoma. The CDR3 here is CASSRGQGPYNEQFF. Written as DNA, the CDR3 is TGTGCCAGCAGCCGAGGACAGGGACCCTACAATGAGCAGTTCTTC.